What follows describes a single TCR beta chain. These data come from a study of T cell changes during pregnancy in multiple sclerosis. Clones were read by immunoSEQ multiplex PCR, and TCRdb kept only the in-frame ones, dropping some. The table shows 69,000 or so clones, with around 92% occurring only once. This clonotype originated in a female donor with multiple sclerosis, enrolled in a pregnancy study. This sample comprised peripheral blood, obtained before pregnancy.

The CDR3, as DNA: TGTGCCAGCAGCCCTTACCTGCCCGGGAACACTGAAGCTTTCTTT. This sequence encodes CASSPYLPGNTEAFF. The chain uses TRBV5-4 and TRBJ1-1; D remains ambiguous. CDR1 and CDR2 from the germline V gene are SGHNT and YYREEE (reference sequence). The CDR3 contains 15 residues. V gave up 4 bases and J gave up 1 base, with 14 bases separating them.